This is a list of T cell receptor beta chains from one sample in a study of chemoradiotherapy in HPV16-positive cancers. Method: immunoSEQ multiplex PCR; TCRdb's copy keeps in-frame clones and lacks some. The sample has 15,000 or so clones, 85% to 90% seen once. This sample comprised blood, obtained from a patient who underwent chemoradiotherapy. The receptors shown here come from a human donor with HPV-associated anogenital cancer. Both conserved end residues are part of each CDR3. The order of the fields is clone size, V gene, CDR3 protein. Not all rows give a size; the values are once, few, many and, for expanded clones, a class.

clone size: -; V gene: TRBV19; CDR3 protein: CASSMFLDRGHQETQYF
clone size: -; V gene: TRBV28; CDR3 protein: CASRPGLSGANVLTF
clone size: once; V gene: TRBV11-1; CDR3 protein: CASSSYLSGANVLTF
clone size: -; V gene: TRBV6-9; CDR3 protein: CASSLGVLCGKLFF
clone size: -; V gene: TRBV28; CDR3 protein: CASRGWVGGKNTEAFF
clone size: -; V gene: TRBV28; CDR3 protein: CASQRGVEGYTF
clone size: -; V gene: TRBV6-1; CDR3 protein: CASSDVDSFGYGYTF
clone size: -; V gene: TRBV5-1; CDR3 protein: CASSSGTAEGFF
clone size: -; V gene: TRBV5-1; CDR3 protein: CASSLDGNTIYF
clone size: -; V gene: TRBV5-4; CDR3 protein: CASSSSSLTGELFF
clone size: once; V gene: TRBV11-2; CDR3 protein: CAITFRRLNTEAFF
clone size: -; V gene: TRBV7-9; CDR3 protein: CASSFGGNQPQHF
clone size: -; V gene: TRBV28; CDR3 protein: CASSINWVRGYTF
clone size: once; V gene: TRBV10-2; CDR3 protein: CASSEWEGLAGGHNEQFF
clone size: -; V gene: TRBV28; CDR3 protein: CASSPTGQTSGNTIYF
clone size: -; V gene: TRBV29-1; CDR3 protein: CSVDFGKHTGELFF
clone size: once; V gene: TRBV29-1; CDR3 protein: CSVSTGRSAYGYTF
clone size: -; V gene: TRBV19; CDR3 protein: CASISGNTIYF
clone size: -; V gene: TRBV5-1; CDR3 protein: CASSPWGREGKNIQYF
clone size: few; V gene: TRBV5-1; CDR3 protein: CASSPQRETQYF
clone size: -; V gene: TRBV7-6; CDR3 protein: CASTEGAYGYTF
clone size: -; V gene: TRBV5-1; CDR3 protein: CASSLGVAGTYEQYF
clone size: -; V gene: TRBV5-4; CDR3 protein: CASTSSSPYEQYF
clone size: -; V gene: TRBV19; CDR3 protein: CASTGTGGPYEQYF
clone size: -; V gene: TRBV6-5; CDR3 protein: CASSKQGGADGYTF
clone size: -; V gene: TRBV6-6; CDR3 protein: CASSSSGREQPQHF
clone size: -; V gene: TRBV5-1; CDR3 protein: CASRFTGGEQYF
clone size: -; V gene: TRBV9; CDR3 protein: CASSVGWGGNQPQHF
clone size: once; V gene: TRBV5-6; CDR3 protein: CASSLASGTRNQETQYF
clone size: -; V gene: TRBV5-4; CDR3 protein: CASSLIAETYEQYF
clone size: -; V gene: TRBV28; CDR3 protein: CASSPADGDQYF
clone size: -; V gene: TRBV4-2; CDR3 protein: CASSQEGTSHNVETQYF
clone size: -; V gene: TRBV6-1; CDR3 protein: CASNTNRGNYGYTF
clone size: -; V gene: TRBV5-4; CDR3 protein: CASSFREDTQYF
clone size: once; V gene: TRBV7-8; CDR3 protein: CASGGTVEETQYF
clone size: -; V gene: TRBV5-1; CDR3 protein: CASRPGTGVFDEQFF
clone size: -; V gene: TRBV27; CDR3 protein: CASSRQGGEKLFF
clone size: -; V gene: TRBV11-2; CDR3 protein: CASSGWASSGDYRNYGYTF
clone size: -; V gene: TRBV28; CDR3 protein: CASSSSGGADIQYF
clone size: -; V gene: TRBV27; CDR3 protein: CASSLRGQNGYTF
clone size: -; V gene: TRBV6-5; CDR3 protein: CASSYFRDTEAFF
clone size: -; V gene: TRBV11-2; CDR3 protein: CASSSNVWGRNTEAFF
clone size: -; V gene: TRBV27; CDR3 protein: CASISTGTSGNTIYF
clone size: -; V gene: TRBV15; CDR3 protein: CATSGTASYEQYF
clone size: -; V gene: TRBV13; CDR3 protein: CASSYPGQGYEQYF
clone size: -; V gene: TRBV19; CDR3 protein: CASSRQRDRYEQYF
clone size: -; V gene: TRBV5-1; CDR3 protein: CASSLDGSDTQYF
clone size: -; V gene: TRBV7-6; CDR3 protein: CASSPGLAGGNIEQFF
clone size: -; V gene: TRBV30; CDR3 protein: CALNRDRGLTEAFF
clone size: -; V gene: TRBV6-6; CDR3 protein: CASSYSASGSYEQFF